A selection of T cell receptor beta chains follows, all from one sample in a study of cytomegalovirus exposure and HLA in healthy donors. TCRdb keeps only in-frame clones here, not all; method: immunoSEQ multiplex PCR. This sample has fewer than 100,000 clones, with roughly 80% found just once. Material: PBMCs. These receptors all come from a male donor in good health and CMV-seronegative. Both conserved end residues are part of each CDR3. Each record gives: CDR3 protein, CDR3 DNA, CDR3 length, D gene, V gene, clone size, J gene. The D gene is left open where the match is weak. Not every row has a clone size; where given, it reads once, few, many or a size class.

cdr3_aa: CASRPFLLAGGLHEQYF
cdr3_nt: TGTGCCAGCAGGCCCTTCCTTCTAGCGGGAGGGCTCCACGAGCAGTACTTC
cdr3_length: 17
d_call: TRBD2
v_call: TRBV27
clone_size: once
j_call: TRBJ2-7

cdr3_aa: CASSHNSGGGETQYF
cdr3_nt: TGTGCCAGCAGTCACAATAGCGGTGGGGGGGAGACCCAATACTTC
cdr3_length: 15
d_call: TRBD2
v_call: TRBV6-1
clone_size: .
j_call: TRBJ2-5

cdr3_aa: CASSFTGPQETQYF
cdr3_nt: TGTGCCAGCAGTTTCACAGGGCCGCAAGAGACCCAGTACTTC
cdr3_length: 14
d_call: .
v_call: TRBV6-5
clone_size: .
j_call: TRBJ2-5

cdr3_aa: CASGLTSLPGLAFF
cdr3_nt: TGTGCCAGCGGGTTGACTAGCCTCCCAGGCCTGGCGTTCTTC
cdr3_length: 14
d_call: TRBD2
v_call: TRBV7-8
clone_size: .
j_call: TRBJ2-1

cdr3_aa: CASSFSRGNTGELFF
cdr3_nt: TGCGCCAGCAGCTTCTCCAGGGGGAACACCGGGGAGCTGTTTTTT
cdr3_length: 15
d_call: .
v_call: TRBV5-1
clone_size: .
j_call: TRBJ2-2

cdr3_aa: CATSSLGGWDSPLHF
cdr3_nt: TGTGCCACCAGCAGCCTCGGAGGCTGGGATTCACCCCTCCACTTT
cdr3_length: 15
d_call: .
v_call: TRBV15
clone_size: few
j_call: TRBJ1-6

cdr3_aa: CASSQERWIQTEAFF
cdr3_nt: TGTGCCAGCAGCCAAGAGAGGTGGATCCAGACTGAAGCTTTCTTT
cdr3_length: 15
d_call: .
v_call: TRBV4-2
clone_size: .
j_call: TRBJ1-1

cdr3_aa: CASSMNEFETQYF
cdr3_nt: TGTGCCAGTAGTATGAACGAGTTTGAGACCCAGTACTTC
cdr3_length: 13
d_call: .
v_call: TRBV19
clone_size: .
j_call: TRBJ2-5

cdr3_aa: CASSGGGLTYEQYF
cdr3_nt: TGTGCCAGCAGTGGCGGCGGGTTAACCTACGAGCAGTACTTC
cdr3_length: 14
d_call: .
v_call: TRBV6-1
clone_size: .
j_call: TRBJ2-7

cdr3_aa: CASSLSSGGTYEQYF
cdr3_nt: TGTGCCAGCAGCTTATCCAGCGGGGGAACCTACGAGCAGTACTTC
cdr3_length: 15
d_call: TRBD2
v_call: TRBV7-9
clone_size: .
j_call: TRBJ2-7

cdr3_aa: CASSVDVLNEQFF
cdr3_nt: TGTGCCAGCAGCGTAGATGTACTCAATGAGCAGTTCTTC
cdr3_length: 13
d_call: .
v_call: TRBV9
clone_size: .
j_call: TRBJ2-1

cdr3_aa: CASSSTSGGAHEQYF
cdr3_nt: TGCGCCAGCAGCTCAACTAGCGGGGGGGCCCACGAGCAGTACTTC
cdr3_length: 15
d_call: TRBD2
v_call: TRBV5-1
clone_size: .
j_call: TRBJ2-7

cdr3_aa: CASSLQQGFHEQYF
cdr3_nt: TGTGCCAGCAGTTTACAGCAGGGGTTCCACGAGCAGTACTTC
cdr3_length: 14
d_call: .
v_call: TRBV28
clone_size: .
j_call: TRBJ2-7

cdr3_aa: CASSPGRTSGGAGYNEQFF
cdr3_nt: TGTGCCAGCAGCCCCGGGCGTACGAGCGGGGGGGCGGGGTACAATGAGCAGTTCTTC
cdr3_length: 19
d_call: TRBD2
v_call: TRBV11-2
clone_size: .
j_call: TRBJ2-1

cdr3_aa: CSVSGAGNQPQHF
cdr3_nt: TGCAGCGTTTCAGGGGCGGGCAATCAGCCCCAGCATTTT
cdr3_length: 13
d_call: .
v_call: TRBV29-1
clone_size: few
j_call: TRBJ1-5

cdr3_aa: CASSDGRGEYGNQPQHF
cdr3_nt: TGCGCCAGCAGTGATGGCAGGGGTGAATATGGCAATCAGCCCCAGCATTTT
cdr3_length: 17
d_call: .
v_call: TRBV10-2
clone_size: .
j_call: TRBJ1-5

cdr3_aa: CASTPTGSGTEAFF
cdr3_nt: TGCGCCAGCACCCCAACGGGTTCCGGCACTGAAGCTTTCTTT
cdr3_length: 14
d_call: .
v_call: TRBV5-1
clone_size: .
j_call: TRBJ1-1

cdr3_aa: CASGTESYEQYF
cdr3_nt: TGTGCCAGCGGGACAGAATCCTACGAGCAGTACTTC
cdr3_length: 12
d_call: TRBD1
v_call: TRBV5-4
clone_size: once
j_call: TRBJ2-7

cdr3_aa: CASSPLSPEPNYGYTF
cdr3_nt: TGTGCCAGCTCACCACTATCCCCAGAACCTAACTATGGCTACACCTTC
cdr3_length: 16
d_call: .
v_call: TRBV18
clone_size: .
j_call: TRBJ1-2

cdr3_aa: CASRTTLAGATDTQYF
cdr3_nt: TGTGCCAGTCGCACCACCCTAGCGGGGGCCACAGATACGCAGTATTTT
cdr3_length: 16
d_call: TRBD2
v_call: TRBV19
clone_size: .
j_call: TRBJ2-3

cdr3_aa: CASSQGTEETQYF
cdr3_nt: TGTGCCAGTAGTCAAGGGACAGAAGAGACCCAGTACTTC
cdr3_length: 13
d_call: TRBD1
v_call: TRBV19
clone_size: .
j_call: TRBJ2-5

cdr3_aa: CASSAGGYGYTF
cdr3_nt: TGTGCCAGCAGCGCGGGAGGCTATGGCTACACCTTC
cdr3_length: 12
d_call: .
v_call: TRBV9
clone_size: .
j_call: TRBJ1-2

cdr3_aa: CASSYRTGLNEQFF
cdr3_nt: TGTGCCAGCAGTTATCGGACAGGCCTCAATGAGCAGTTCTTC
cdr3_length: 14
d_call: TRBD1
v_call: TRBV6-5
clone_size: .
j_call: TRBJ2-1

cdr3_aa: CASSLGLSGAREQFF
cdr3_nt: TGTGCCAGCAGCTTAGGACTCTCAGGGGCTCGTGAGCAGTTCTTC
cdr3_length: 15
d_call: .
v_call: TRBV7-8
clone_size: few
j_call: TRBJ2-1

cdr3_aa: CATRTGENQPQHF
cdr3_nt: TGTGCCACCCGGACGGGAGAGAATCAGCCCCAGCATTTT
cdr3_length: 13
d_call: .
v_call: TRBV10-3
clone_size: few
j_call: TRBJ1-5

cdr3_aa: CASSLHARTGRRFAEAFF
cdr3_nt: TGTGCCAGCAGCTTACATGCAAGGACAGGGAGGAGGTTCGCTGAAGCTTTCTTT
cdr3_length: 18
d_call: TRBD1
v_call: TRBV7-9
clone_size: .
j_call: TRBJ1-1

cdr3_aa: CASATGGYQPQHF
cdr3_nt: TGTGCCAGCGCTACAGGGGGCTATCAGCCCCAGCATTTT
cdr3_length: 13
d_call: TRBD1
v_call: TRBV28
clone_size: once
j_call: TRBJ1-5

cdr3_aa: CASSLSWTGVYEQYF
cdr3_nt: TGTGCCAGCAGTTTATCCTGGACAGGGGTCTACGAGCAGTACTTC
cdr3_length: 15
d_call: TRBD1
v_call: TRBV27
clone_size: .
j_call: TRBJ2-7

cdr3_aa: CASSLVAGGPVEQYF
cdr3_nt: TGTGCCAGCAGCTTGGTCGCGGGGGGGCCCGTCGAGCAGTACTTC
cdr3_length: 15
d_call: TRBD2
v_call: TRBV5-6
clone_size: .
j_call: TRBJ2-7

cdr3_aa: CASSQQTGGFGKLFF
cdr3_nt: TGCGCCAGCAGCCAACAGACAGGGGGCTTTGGAAAACTGTTTTTT
cdr3_length: 15
d_call: TRBD1
v_call: TRBV4-1
clone_size: .
j_call: TRBJ1-4

cdr3_aa: CASSSGQGRNEQYF
cdr3_nt: TGTGCCAGCAGTTCCGGACAGGGTAGGAACGAGCAGTACTTC
cdr3_length: 14
d_call: TRBD1
v_call: TRBV2
clone_size: .
j_call: TRBJ2-7

cdr3_aa: CASSLGVLAGDWTDTQYF
cdr3_nt: TGCGCCAGCAGCTTGGGGGTCTTAGCGGGAGATTGGACAGATACGCAGTATTTT
cdr3_length: 18
d_call: TRBD2
v_call: TRBV5-1
clone_size: .
j_call: TRBJ2-3

cdr3_aa: CAWTLRRVGNTIYF
cdr3_nt: TGTGCCTGGACCCTGAGGAGGGTTGGAAACACCATATATTTT
cdr3_length: 14
d_call: .
v_call: TRBV30
clone_size: few
j_call: TRBJ1-3

cdr3_aa: CASSPGTSMRRYGYPF
cdr3_nt: TGTGCCAGCAGCCCCGGGACATCAATGAGGCGCTATGGCTACCCCTTC
cdr3_length: 16
d_call: .
v_call: TRBV9
clone_size: .
j_call: TRBJ1-2

cdr3_aa: CASSLGQGADTQYF
cdr3_nt: TGTGCCAGCAGCTTAGGACAGGGCGCAGATACGCAGTATTTT
cdr3_length: 14
d_call: TRBD1
v_call: TRBV7-9
clone_size: .
j_call: TRBJ2-3

cdr3_aa: CASSREGQTYEQYF
cdr3_nt: TGCGCCAGCAGCCGGGAAGGACAGACCTACGAGCAGTACTTC
cdr3_length: 14
d_call: .
v_call: TRBV5-1
clone_size: .
j_call: TRBJ2-7

cdr3_aa: CASSLGTSGSRGTDTQYF
cdr3_nt: TGCGCCAGCAGCTTAGGGACTAGCGGGAGTAGGGGCACAGATACGCAGTATTTT
cdr3_length: 18
d_call: TRBD2
v_call: TRBV5-1
clone_size: few
j_call: TRBJ2-3

cdr3_aa: CASSLAVGQGADGYTF
cdr3_nt: TGTGCCAGCAGCTTGGCAGTTGGACAGGGGGCAGATGGCTACACCTTC
cdr3_length: 16
d_call: TRBD1
v_call: TRBV5-4
clone_size: .
j_call: TRBJ1-2

cdr3_aa: CAITPGQGISGDGYTF
cdr3_nt: TGTGCCATCACCCCTGGACAGGGGATATCTGGAGATGGCTACACCTTC
cdr3_length: 16
d_call: TRBD1
v_call: TRBV10-3
clone_size: .
j_call: TRBJ1-2

cdr3_aa: CASSPGGGMQPQHF
cdr3_nt: TGTGCCAGCAGTCCTGGGGGGGGGATGCAGCCCCAGCATTTT
cdr3_length: 14
d_call: .
v_call: TRBV25-1
clone_size: .
j_call: TRBJ1-5

cdr3_aa: CASSPTGVGETQYF
cdr3_nt: TGTGCCAGCTCACCGACAGGGGTGGGAGAGACCCAGTACTTC
cdr3_length: 14
d_call: TRBD1
v_call: TRBV18
clone_size: .
j_call: TRBJ2-5

cdr3_aa: CASSLGGANEKLFF
cdr3_nt: TGTGCCAGCAGCTTGGGGGGGGCTAATGAAAAACTGTTTTTT
cdr3_length: 14
d_call: .
v_call: TRBV7-9
clone_size: .
j_call: TRBJ1-4

cdr3_aa: CASSLGQIMNTEAFF
cdr3_nt: TGCGCCAGCAGCTTGGGACAGATCATGAACACTGAAGCTTTCTTT
cdr3_length: 15
d_call: .
v_call: TRBV5-1
clone_size: .
j_call: TRBJ1-1

cdr3_aa: CAWTPSLWSNYGYPF
cdr3_nt: TGTGCCTGGACCCCGTCTTTATGGTCTAACTATGGCTACCCCTTC
cdr3_length: 15
d_call: .
v_call: TRBV30
clone_size: .
j_call: TRBJ1-2

cdr3_aa: CASSLDFRQGPYAFF
cdr3_nt: TGTGCCAGCAGCTTGGACTTCCGACAGGGACCGTACGCTTTCTTT
cdr3_length: 15
d_call: TRBD1
v_call: TRBV5-5
clone_size: .
j_call: TRBJ1-1

cdr3_aa: CASSYSSDFGSQPQHF
cdr3_nt: TGTGCCAGCAGTTACTCGTCAGACTTCGGGAGTCAGCCCCAGCATTTT
cdr3_length: 16
d_call: .
v_call: TRBV6-5
clone_size: .
j_call: TRBJ1-5

cdr3_aa: CASSQLDRGSRDEQFF
cdr3_nt: TGCGCCAGCAGCCAACTTGACAGGGGGTCTCGGGATGAGCAGTTCTTC
cdr3_length: 16
d_call: TRBD1
v_call: TRBV4-1
clone_size: .
j_call: TRBJ2-1

cdr3_aa: CASSQANQKNTEAFF
cdr3_nt: TGCGCCAGCAGCCAAGCCAATCAGAAAAACACTGAAGCTTTCTTT
cdr3_length: 15
d_call: .
v_call: TRBV4-3
clone_size: few
j_call: TRBJ1-1

cdr3_aa: CASSPVRIGDSTFSGANVLTF
cdr3_nt: TGTGCCAGCAGCCCGGTCAGGATAGGGGACTCAACGTTCTCTGGGGCCAACGTCCTGACTTTC
cdr3_length: 21
d_call: .
v_call: TRBV28
clone_size: few
j_call: TRBJ2-6

cdr3_aa: CATSRDNGRKFF
cdr3_nt: TGTGCCACCAGCAGAGATAACGGCAGGAAGTTCTTC
cdr3_length: 12
d_call: .
v_call: TRBV15
clone_size: once
j_call: TRBJ2-1

cdr3_aa: CSVVTSGANNEQFF
cdr3_nt: TGCAGCGTTGTTACTAGCGGGGCAAACAATGAGCAGTTCTTC
cdr3_length: 14
d_call: TRBD2
v_call: TRBV29-1
clone_size: .
j_call: TRBJ2-1

cdr3_aa: CSALTGAGATDTQYF
cdr3_nt: TGCAGCGCGTTGACCGGGGCGGGAGCCACAGATACGCAGTATTTT
cdr3_length: 15
d_call: TRBD2
v_call: TRBV29-1
clone_size: .
j_call: TRBJ2-3

cdr3_aa: CASIRMDYSYNEQFF
cdr3_nt: TGTGCCAGCATCAGAATGGACTACTCCTACAATGAGCAGTTCTTC
cdr3_length: 15
d_call: .
v_call: TRBV7-9
clone_size: few
j_call: TRBJ2-1

cdr3_aa: CASTVSAGPTGELFF
cdr3_nt: TGTGCCAGCACCGTGTCGGCGGGACCCACCGGGGAGCTGTTTTTT
cdr3_length: 15
d_call: .
v_call: TRBV5-5
clone_size: few
j_call: TRBJ2-2

cdr3_aa: CASSGDRQKNIQYF
cdr3_nt: TGTGCCAGCAGTGGGGACAGACAAAAAAACATTCAGTACTTC
cdr3_length: 14
d_call: TRBD1
v_call: TRBV28
clone_size: .
j_call: TRBJ2-4